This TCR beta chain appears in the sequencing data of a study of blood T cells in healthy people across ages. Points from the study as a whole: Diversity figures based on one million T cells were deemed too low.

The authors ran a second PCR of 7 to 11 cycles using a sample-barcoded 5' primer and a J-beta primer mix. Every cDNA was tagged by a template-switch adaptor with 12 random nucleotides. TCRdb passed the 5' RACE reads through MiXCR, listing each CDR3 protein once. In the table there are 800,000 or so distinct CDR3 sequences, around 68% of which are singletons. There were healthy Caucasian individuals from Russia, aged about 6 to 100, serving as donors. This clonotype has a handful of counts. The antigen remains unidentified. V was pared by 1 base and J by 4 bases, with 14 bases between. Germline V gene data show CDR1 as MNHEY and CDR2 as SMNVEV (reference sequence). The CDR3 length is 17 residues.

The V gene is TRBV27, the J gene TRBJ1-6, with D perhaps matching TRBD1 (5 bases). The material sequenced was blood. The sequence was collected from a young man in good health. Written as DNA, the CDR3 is TGTGCCAGCAGTTTATTAGCGGGCCAGGGATATAATTCACCCCTCCACTTT. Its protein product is CASSLLAGQGYNSPLHF.